This entry concerns a single T cell receptor (beta chain). Its antigen remains unknown. Using immunoSEQ multiplex PCR, the repertoire was profiled, and TCRdb retains in-frame clones only, with some absent. The sample yields around 19,000 clones, about 86% seen once. The sample's time point: 266 days after commencement of treatment, after nivolumab therapy. Sample treatment: AdE1-LMPpoly-expanded autologous EBV-specific T-cell therapy followed by anti-PD-1 nivolumab. This specimen belongs to a study of EBV T-cell therapy then PD-1 blockade in nasopharyngeal carcinoma. The germline V gene has CDR1 MNHEY and CDR2 SVGAGI. The CDR3 runs to 13 residues. Trimming cost V 0 bases and J 4 bases, with 7 bases left between them.

The rearrangement joins TRBV6-5 to TRBJ2-7; no firm D call. The source material was CD8+ T cells from blood, sampled around day 270 from a patient whose treatment included autologous EBV-specific T cells and nivolumab. This sequence was found in a middle-aged man with nasopharyngeal carcinoma. The CDR3, as DNA: TGTGCCAGCAGTTACTCTTCGCGGTACGAGCAGTACTTC. The encoded protein is CASSYSSRYEQYF.